What follows are 26 T cell receptor beta chains derived from one specimen sequenced in a study of metastatic and nonmetastatic thyroid tumors (dated by TCRdb to 2018 to 2021). Library preparation used PCR. Sequencing was carried out with an Illumina HiSeq 4000. The raw public reads went through TCRdb reprocessing: fastp at Q25, MiXCR clone calling, in-frame beta chains kept. In this sample the table shows around 30,000 clones, roughly 3.7% of which occur a single time. Of the sample, around 20% falls within the top ten clones. No treatment had been received by any patient before thyroid surgery. Material for sequencing was blood. These receptors were collected from a female donor with papillary thyroid cancer or a benign thyroid nodule (not recorded which). Some clones in this sample may be carry-over from other donors' samples.

This clone was counted ten times or more. V gene TRBV7-9 combines with J gene TRBJ1-1; D is perhaps TRBD1 (5 bases). V lost 5 bases, J lost 1 base, and 17 bases lay in between. This CDR3 has 16 amino acids. Germline CDR1 is SEHNR and CDR2 is FQNEAQ (reference sequence). The DNA of the CDR3 is TGTGCCAGCAGCCCCAGGGACTTTCGGGCGAACACTGAAGCTTTCTTT. Translation: CASSPRDFRANTEAFF.

Only a few counts were recorded for this clone. The CDR3 end shows no conserved phenylalanine or tryptophan, and so a read error is likely. V is TRBV7-9 and J is TRBJ2-1; 10 bases match TRBD2. J lost 1 base, V lost 3 bases, and 12 bases had no gene match. The CDR3 extends over 19 amino acids. Per germline, CDR1 SEHNR and CDR2 FQNEAQ (reference sequence). This chain's CDR3 is CASSLALGVLAGSYNEQFL. As DNA, the CDR3 is TGTGCCAGCAGCTTGGCTCTAGGTGTACTAGCGGGATCCTACAATGAGCAGTTCCTC.

The gene calls are TRBV6-1 and TRBJ2-7; 8 nucleotides agree with TRBD1. CDR3 length equals 15 residues. V shed 0 bases, J shed 2 bases, and the junction held 3 bases outside the gene matches. Germline V gives CDR1 MNHNS, CDR2 SASEGT. CDR3 sequence (DNA): TGTGCCAGCAGTGAAGCCGGGACAGGAGCCTACGAGCAGTACTTC. This codes for CASSEAGTGAYEQYF.

Ten or more counts support this clone. The CDR3: CASSERAGELFF. In nucleotides, the CDR3 is TGTGCCAGCAGTGAAAGAGCCGGGGAGCTGTTTTTT. This chain connects TRBV2 to TRBJ2-2; D is ambiguous. CDR1 is SNHLY, CDR2 FYNNEI, per germline. Trimming pared 2 bases from V and 6 bases from J, leaving 4 bases between. This CDR3 has 12 residues.

Ten or more counts support this clone. This chain connects TRBV4-2 to TRBJ2-1; D remains unclear. Between the trimmed V and J ends, which lost 2 bases and 2 bases, there was a span of 13 bases. Germline-derived CDR1 and CDR2 are LGHNA and YNFKEQ. This CDR3 is 16 amino acids long. The CDR3 DNA reads TGTGCCAGCAGCCAAAACGGACGAACCACCTACAATGAGCAGTTCTTC. This sequence encodes CASSQNGRTTYNEQFF.

This clone has ten or more counts. This rearrangement joins TRBV7-9 to TRBJ2-1; D gene uncertain. Between the trimmed V and J ends, which lost 2 bases and 8 bases, there was a span of 16 bases. Germline V CDR1 and CDR2: SEHNR, FQNEAQ (reference sequence). The CDR3 is made up of 15 amino acids. CDR3 protein: CASSLSVGAVDEQFF. CDR3 nucleotide sequence: TGTGCCAGCAGCTTATCGGTCGGAGCCGTTGATGAGCAGTTCTTC. The full variable domain, in which reference TRBV7-9 and TRBJ2-1 provide the parts outside the CDR3, is DTGVSQNPRHKITKRGQNVTFRCDPISEHNRLYWYRQTLGQGPEFLTYFQNEAQLEKSRLLSDRFSAERPKGSFSTLEIQRTEQGDSAMYLCASSLSVGAVDEQFFGPGTRLTVL.

Turning to this clone: An end of the junction differs from the germline gene, which may be a read error. The rearrangement links TRBV10-3 to TRBJ2-1; D not resolved. The germline CDR1 and CDR2 sequences are ENHRY and SYGVKD. This CDR3 is 14 amino acids long. The CDR3 DNA sequence: TGTGCCATCAGTGAGCAGAGTAGTGACAATGAGCAGTTGTTC. Its protein product is CAISEQSSDNEQLF.

In its sample, this clone was seen a few times. V and J are TRBV20-1 and TRBJ2-1; TRBD1 agrees at 12 bases. Germline V gene lookup returns CDR1 DFQATT and CDR2 SNEGSKA (reference sequence). The CDR3 is 15 residues long. With V trimmed by 6 bases and J by 12 bases, 15 bases remained unmatched. In nucleotides, the CDR3 is TGCAGTGCCCAAGGCGTGGGACAGGGGGCGGTCGGGCAGTTCTTC. Residues: CSAQGVGQGAVGQFF.

The chain combines TRBV27 with TRBJ2-1; D is unclear. Trimming cost V 5 bases and J 4 bases, with 6 bases left between them. There are 12 residues in the CDR3. Germline-derived CDR1 and CDR2 are MNHEY and SMNVEV (reference sequence). The CDR3 loop reads CASSADYNEQFF. Here the CDR3 DNA reads TGTGCCAGCAGTGCGGATTACAATGAGCAGTTCTTC.

This clone was counted a single time. CDR3 coding DNA: TGTGCCAGCAGTCCACCCTCCGGGACAGGGGGACACAATGAGCAGTTCTTC. Translation gives CASSPPSGTGGHNEQFF. The chain uses TRBV12-3 or TRBV12-4 and TRBJ2-1; 11 bases are shared with TRBD1. V gave up 5 bases and J gave up 5 bases; unmatched junction bases: 11. The CDR3 totals 17 residues.

This clone has ten or more counts. In DNA form, the CDR3 reads TGTGCCAGCAGTTGGGCTAGCGGAACCCATAACATTCAGTACTTC. It specifies CASSWASGTHNIQYF. The chain employs TRBV6-2 or TRBV6-3 and TRBJ2-4; 7 positions agree with TRBD2. CDR1 MNHEY and CDR2 SVGEGT come from the germline V gene. The J segment lost 7 bases and the V segment lost 4 bases, leaving 10 bases of the junction unmatched. This CDR3 region has 15 residues.

V and J are TRBV11-3 and TRBJ2-3; 13 bases are a match to TRBD2. V lost 5 bases to trimming and J lost 0 bases; unmatched junction nucleotides: 8. Germline V lookup: CDR1 SGHNT, CDR2 YENEEA. The CDR3 has 18 residues. CDR3 nucleotide sequence: TGTGCCAGCAGCCTCGGGACTAGCGGGAATCCTAGCACAGATACGCAGTATTTT. Translated: CASSLGTSGNPSTDTQYF. Supplemented by reference TRBV11-3 and TRBJ2-3, the full variable domain reads EAGVVQSPRYKIIEKKQPVAFWCNPISGHNTLYWYLQNLGQGPELLIRYENEEAVDDSQLPKDRFSAERLKGVDSTLKIQPAELGDSAVYLCASSLGTSGNPSTDTQYFGPGTRLTVL.

The chain has TRBV6-2 or TRBV6-3 and TRBJ1-4; 10 nucleotides agree with TRBD1. The CDR3 has 14 amino acids. Trimming removed 7 bases from V and 5 bases from J; junction bases left unmatched: 4. The V gene's germline CDR1 is MNHEY and CDR2 SVGEGT. The CDR3, as DNA: TGTGCCAGCAAGGAGGGACAGGGGAATGAAAAACTGTTTTTT. The encoded protein is CASKEGQGNEKLFF.

This clone appeared many times. The rearrangement uses TRBV25-1 and TRBJ2-1, with 7 bases matching TRBD2. The CDR3 totals 14 residues. V trimming: 1 base; J trimming: 6 bases; junction bases outside the gene matches: 3. From germline, CDR1 is MGHDK and CDR2 SYGVNS. The CDR3 protein is CASSEWGGSNEQFF. The CDR3 bases are TGTGCCAGCAGTGAATGGGGGGGTAGCAATGAGCAGTTCTTC.

Turning to this clone: This specimen includes other DNA sequences encoding the same CDR3. The chain carries TRBV6-1 and TRBJ2-1; 14 nucleotides match TRBD2. The CDR3 has 15 amino acids. Germline assignment: CDR1 MNHNS and CDR2 SASEGT. V dropped 4 bases and J dropped 4; count of bases not matched to a gene: 0. The CDR3 region is CASSGLAGGYNEQFF. Written as DNA, the CDR3 is TGTGCCAGCAGTGGACTAGCGGGAGGGTACAATGAGCAGTTCTTC.

This clone was recorded a few times. The rearrangement joins TRBV19 to TRBJ1-1; no reliable D call. Trimming cost V 4 bases and J 1 base, with 7 bases left between them. Germline V gene sequence: CDR1 LNHDA, CDR2 SQIVND (reference sequence). The CDR3 spans 13 residues. In DNA form, the CDR3 reads TGTGCCAGTAGTAATCGACAGAACACTGAAGCTTTCTTT. Protein product: CASSNRQNTEAFF.

This clone was detected many times. The chain links TRBV28 to TRBJ1-5; D gene ambiguous. The V end lost 7 bases, the J end lost 7 bases, and 8 bases lay between the germline ends. The germline CDR1 and CDR2 sequences are MDHEN and SYDVKM. This CDR3 is built from 11 residues. The CDR3 DNA reads TGTGCCAGCATGACCAACCAGCCCCAGCATTTT. Protein: CASMTNQPQHF.

This clone was picked up many times. The chain carries TRBV7-2 and TRBJ2-4; perhaps TRBD2 as D (6 bases). V was clipped by 1 base and J by 3 bases, with 10 bases between them. Germline CDR1 SGHTA, CDR2 FQGNSA. This CDR3 is 15 amino acids long. The CDR3 DNA follows: TGTGCCAGCAGCTTAGGGGGGGAAGGCAAAAACATTCAGTACTTC. This sequence encodes CASSLGGEGKNIQYF.

In this sample, this clone turned up a few times. This rearrangement joins TRBV3-1 to TRBJ1-6; D remains ambiguous. From germline, CDR1 is LGHDT and CDR2 YNNKEL (reference sequence). Trimming left V 0 bases short and J 8 bases short, with 11 bases between. The CDR3 extends over 15 amino acids. CDR3 residues: CASSQDPGLDSPLHF. The CDR3 region has the DNA TGTGCCAGCAGCCAAGATCCCGGTTTGGATTCACCCCTCCACTTT.

The table lists this clone with a few counts. The chain combines TRBV19 with TRBJ2-2; a weak D match, TRBD2 (6 bases). CDR3 size: 15 residues. The germline V gene has CDR1 LNHDA and CDR2 SQIVND (reference sequence). Trimming took 7 bases from V and 0 from J, leaving 12 bases between them. DNA of the CDR3: TGTGCCAGTAAGAGCGGGTACGCGAACACCGGGGAGCTGTTTTTT. Translation: CASKSGYANTGELFF.

This clone was detected a few times. This chain links TRBV7-3 with TRBJ2-2; D is undetermined. The germline V gene encodes CDR1 SGHTA and CDR2 FQGTGA. V gave up 7 bases and J gave up 2 bases, with 8 bases separating them. The CDR3 runs 13 residues. As DNA, the CDR3 is TGTGCCAGCACCATACTTAACACCGGGGAGCTGTTTTTT. Translated: CASTILNTGELFF.

CDR3: CASWSLGVGELFF. For the CDR3, the DNA is TGTGCCAGCTGGTCTCTCGGCGTCGGGGAGCTGTTTTTT. This chain uses TRBV27 with TRBJ2-2; D unclear. Trimming removed 8 bases from V and 7 bases from J, with 14 bases in between. The CDR3 runs to 13 residues. In germline, CDR1 is MNHEY, CDR2 SMNVEV (reference sequence).

The chain combines TRBV10-3 with TRBJ2-3; D is perhaps TRBD2 (6 bases). This CDR3 has 16 residues. The germline V gene has CDR1 ENHRY and CDR2 SYGVKD. The V and J ends lost 3 bases and 1 base respectively, with 14 bases between them. The CDR3, as DNA: TGTGCCATCAGTGAACGCGGGGAGGTGGGCACAGATACGCAGTATTTT. Protein product: CAISERGEVGTDTQYF.

Ten or more counts support this clone. V usage is TRBV28 and J usage is TRBJ2-3, with D maybe TRBD1 (5 bases). V lost 2 bases, J lost 4 bases, and 7 bases lay in between. Germline V lookup: CDR1 MDHEN, CDR2 SYDVKM. The CDR3 is 13 amino acids. CDR3: CASSLQGPDTQYF. The CDR3 bases are TGTGCCAGCAGTTTACAGGGCCCAGATACGCAGTATTTT. Full variable domain (missing parts from reference TRBV28 and TRBJ2-3): DVKVTQSSRYLVKRTGEKVFLECVQDMDHENMFWYRQDPGLGLRLIYFSYDVKMKEKGDIPEGYSVSREKKERFSLILESASTNQTSMYLCASSLQGPDTQYFGPGTRLTVL.

This clone was observed many times. This chain uses TRBV11-3 with TRBJ2-1, with D maybe TRBD2 (5 bases). Trimming removed 4 bases from V and 4 bases from J, with 14 bases in between. Looked up from germline, CDR1 is SGHNT and CDR2 is YENEEA. The length of the CDR3 is 15 residues. The DNA of the CDR3 is TGTGCCAGCAGCTCCAGCGGAGACCTTTACAATGAGCAGTTCTTC. Encoded protein: CASSSSGDLYNEQFF.

In this sample, this clone turned up many times. V is TRBV29-1 and J is TRBJ2-3; D not resolved. Trimming took 0 bases from V and 0 from J, leaving 7 bases between them. The CDR3 loop spans 14 amino acids. Germline lookup yields CDR1 SQVTM and CDR2 ANQGSEA. The CDR3 reads CSVEEPSSTDTQYF. Written as DNA, the CDR3 is TGCAGCGTTGAAGAACCATCTAGCACAGATACGCAGTATTTT.